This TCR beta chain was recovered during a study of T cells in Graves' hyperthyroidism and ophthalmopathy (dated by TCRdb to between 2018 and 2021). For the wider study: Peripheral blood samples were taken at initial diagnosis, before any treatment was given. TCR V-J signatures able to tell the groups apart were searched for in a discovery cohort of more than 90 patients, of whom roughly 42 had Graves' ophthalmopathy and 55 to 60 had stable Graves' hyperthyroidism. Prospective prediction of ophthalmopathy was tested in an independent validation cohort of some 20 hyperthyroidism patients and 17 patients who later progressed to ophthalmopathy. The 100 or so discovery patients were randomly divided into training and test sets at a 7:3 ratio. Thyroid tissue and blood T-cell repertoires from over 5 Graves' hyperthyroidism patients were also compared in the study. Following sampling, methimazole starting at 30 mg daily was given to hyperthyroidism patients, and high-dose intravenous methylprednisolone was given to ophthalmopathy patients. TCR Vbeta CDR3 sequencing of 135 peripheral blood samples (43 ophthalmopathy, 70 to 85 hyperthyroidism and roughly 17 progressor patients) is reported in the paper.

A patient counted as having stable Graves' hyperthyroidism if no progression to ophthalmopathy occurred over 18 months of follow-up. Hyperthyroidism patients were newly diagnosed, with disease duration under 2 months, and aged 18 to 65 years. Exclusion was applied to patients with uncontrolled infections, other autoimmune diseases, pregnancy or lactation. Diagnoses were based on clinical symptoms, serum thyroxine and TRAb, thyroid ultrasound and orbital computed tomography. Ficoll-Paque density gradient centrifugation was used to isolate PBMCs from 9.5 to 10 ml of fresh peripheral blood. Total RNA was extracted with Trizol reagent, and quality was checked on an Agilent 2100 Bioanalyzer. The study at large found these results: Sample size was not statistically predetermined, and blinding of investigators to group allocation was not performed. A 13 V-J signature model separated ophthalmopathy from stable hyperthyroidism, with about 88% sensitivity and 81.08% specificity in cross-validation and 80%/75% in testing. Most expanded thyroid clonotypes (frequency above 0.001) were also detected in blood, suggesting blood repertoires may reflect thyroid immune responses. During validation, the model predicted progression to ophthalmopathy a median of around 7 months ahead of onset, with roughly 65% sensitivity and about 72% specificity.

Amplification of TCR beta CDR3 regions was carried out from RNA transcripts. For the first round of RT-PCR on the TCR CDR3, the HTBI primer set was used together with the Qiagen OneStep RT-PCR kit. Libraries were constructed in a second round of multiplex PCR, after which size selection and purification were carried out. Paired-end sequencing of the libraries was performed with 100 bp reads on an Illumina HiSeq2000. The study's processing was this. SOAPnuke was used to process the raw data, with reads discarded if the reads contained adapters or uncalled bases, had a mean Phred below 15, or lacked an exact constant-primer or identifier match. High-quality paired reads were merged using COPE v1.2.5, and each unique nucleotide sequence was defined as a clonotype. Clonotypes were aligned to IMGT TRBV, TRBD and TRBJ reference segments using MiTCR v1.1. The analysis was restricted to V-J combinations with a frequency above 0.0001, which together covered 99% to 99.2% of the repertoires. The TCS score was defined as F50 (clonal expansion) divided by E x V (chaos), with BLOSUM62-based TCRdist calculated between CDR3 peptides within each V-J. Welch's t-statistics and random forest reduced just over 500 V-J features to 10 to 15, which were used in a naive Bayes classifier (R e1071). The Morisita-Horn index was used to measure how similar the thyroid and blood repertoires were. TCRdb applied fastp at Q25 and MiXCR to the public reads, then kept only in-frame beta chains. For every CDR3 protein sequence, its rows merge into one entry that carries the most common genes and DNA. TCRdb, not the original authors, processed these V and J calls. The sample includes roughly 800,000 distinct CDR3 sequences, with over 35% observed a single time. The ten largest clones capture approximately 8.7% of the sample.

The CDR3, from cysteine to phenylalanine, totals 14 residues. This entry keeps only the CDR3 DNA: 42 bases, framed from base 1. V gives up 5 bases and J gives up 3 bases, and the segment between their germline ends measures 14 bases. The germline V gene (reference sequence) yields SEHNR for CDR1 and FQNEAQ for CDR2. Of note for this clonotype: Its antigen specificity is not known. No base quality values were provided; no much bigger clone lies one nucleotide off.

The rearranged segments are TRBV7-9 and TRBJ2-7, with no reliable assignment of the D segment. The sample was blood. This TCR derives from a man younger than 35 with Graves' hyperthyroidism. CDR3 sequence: CASSPRPGRYEQYF. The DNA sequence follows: TGTGCCAGCAGCCCCCGGCCAGGCCGCTACGAGCAGTACTTC.